The next 11 T cell receptor beta chains were all read from a single sample in a study of T cells after yellow fever vaccination. TCRdb itself ran the 5' RACE reads through MiXCR, one entry per CDR3 protein. The sample has hundreds of thousands of distinct CDR3 sequences; approximately 12% are singletons. This specimen consisted of CD4+ T cells sorted from PBMCs, obtained 15 days after the yellow fever booster vaccination. These receptors originate from a man aged 18-30 years who received the YFV17D yellow fever vaccine.

This clonotype came up a few times. The chain is built from TRBV5-5 and TRBJ1-6, with D unclear. CDR1 is SGHKS and CDR2 is YYEKEE in the germline V gene (reference sequence). CDR3 length equals 16 residues. Between the trimmed V and J ends, which lost 2 bases and 7 bases, there was a span of 16 bases. The CDR3 bases are TGTGCCAGCAGCTTTTCTGTCGTGAAGGGCAATTCACCCCTCCACTTT. Protein: CASSFSVVKGNSPLHF.

The chain combines TRBV10-2 with TRBJ2-5; D possibly corresponds to TRBD2 (5 bases). V lost 4 bases and J 5 bases, leaving 11 bases between the germline ends. In germline, CDR1 is WSHSY, CDR2 SAAADI. This CDR3 is built from 13 residues. CDR3 protein: CASSVGEMETQYF. In DNA form, the CDR3 reads TGCGCCAGCAGTGTCGGGGAGATGGAGACCCAGTACTTC.

This chain links TRBV7-3 with TRBJ2-3, with D unresolved. The CDR3 has 13 residues. Germline CDR1 SGHTA, CDR2 FQGTGA. V was cut by 4 bases and J by 6 bases, with 11 bases left in between. CDR3 sequence: CASSSIGDDTQYF. The DNA of the CDR3 is TGTGCCAGCAGCTCGATAGGCGACGATACGCAGTATTTT.

This clonotype showed up just a few times. The rearrangement joins TRBV20-1 to TRBJ1-2; D remains ambiguous. The V end lost 0 bases, the J end lost 8 bases, and 7 bases lay between the germline ends. Germline V lookup: CDR1 DFQATT, CDR2 SNEGSKA (reference sequence). This CDR3 spans 11 amino acids. In DNA form, the CDR3 reads TGCAGTGCTAGAGATTGGGAAGGCTACACCTTC. Its protein product is CSARDWEGYTF.

This clonotype was picked up a small number of times. This sequence joins TRBV27 and TRBJ2-2; 7 bases map to TRBD1. Germline values: CDR1 MNHEY, CDR2 SMNVEV (reference sequence). With V trimmed by 7 bases and J by 5 bases, 13 bases remained unmatched. The CDR3 covers 16 residues. CDR3 protein: CASKIWSRQGTGELFF. The CDR3, as DNA: TGTGCCAGCAAAATTTGGTCCCGACAGGGAACCGGGGAGCTGTTTTTT.

The chain uses TRBV20-1 and TRBJ1-1; D uncertain. The CDR3 totals 12 residues. The germline CDR1 and CDR2 sequences are DFQATT and SNEGSKA (reference sequence). With 6 bases removed from V and 8 bases from J, the gap between germline ends came to 16 bases. The CDR3 DNA follows: TGCAGTGCCAGATCACGGACGGCAGAAGCTTTCTTT. Protein product: CSARSRTAEAFF.

This clonotype was observed a few times. The rearrangement links TRBV24-1 to TRBJ2-2, with a tentative D call TRBD1 (5 bases). This CDR3 comprises 14 residues. Germline assignment: CDR1 KGHDR and CDR2 SFDVKD. V was cut by 3 bases and J by 7 bases, with 11 bases left in between. CDR3 sequence reads: CATSDRRADGELFF. For the CDR3, the DNA is TGTGCCACCAGTGATCGCAGGGCGGACGGGGAGCTGTTTTTT.

The chain employs TRBV25-1 and TRBJ1-2; no clear D gene. V lost 6 bases and J 4 bases, leaving 12 bases between the germline ends. Per germline, CDR1 MGHDK and CDR2 SYGVNS. This CDR3 comprises 13 residues. The CDR3 DNA follows: TGTGCCAGCAGGGACCAATCTCCCTATGGCTACACCTTC. Amino acid sequence: CASRDQSPYGYTF.

This clonotype has just a few counts. The J gene is TRBJ2-5, the V gene TRBV7-2, with D perhaps TRBD2 (5 bases). V dropped 4 bases and J dropped 0 bases, with 15 bases sitting between them. CDR3 length: 16 residues. The germline V gene has CDR1 SGHTA and CDR2 FQGNSA. The CDR3, as DNA: TGTGCCAGCAGCTCAGCGTGGAGGTCGTACCAAGAGACCCAGTACTTC. Protein product: CASSSAWRSYQETQYF. Drawing the rest from reference TRBV7-2 and TRBJ2-5, the complete variable domain is GAGVSQSPSNKVTEKGKDVELRCDPISGHTALYWYRQSLGQGLEFLIYFQGNSAPDKSGLPSDRFSAERTGGSVSTLTIQRTQQEDSAVYLCASSSAWRSYQETQYFGPGTRLLVL.

The sample holds a few counts of this clonotype. The chain couples TRBV5-1 to TRBJ1-2; maybe TRBD1 (5 bases). The V end lost 0 bases, the J end lost 3 bases, and 9 bases lay between the germline ends. This CDR3 has 14 amino acids. Looked up from germline, CDR1 is SGHRS and CDR2 is YFSETQ. The CDR3 region is CASSLVARDYGYTF. The DNA of the CDR3 is TGCGCCAGCAGCTTGGTCGCCAGGGACTATGGCTACACCTTC.

This clonotype was counted many times. The chain carries TRBV7-9 and TRBJ1-1; D may be TRBD1 (5 bases). Germline CDR1 and CDR2: SEHNR and FQNEAQ (reference sequence). Trimming stripped 4 bases from V and 1 base from J, with 10 bases between. The CDR3 contains 14 residues. The CDR3 protein is CASSSQGENTEAFF. CDR3 nucleotides: TGTGCCAGCAGCTCCCAGGGAGAGAACACTGAAGCTTTCTTT.